Listed below are T cell receptor beta chains from one sample, sequenced in a study of CD8 T cells in ankylosing spondylitis. TCRdb called the 5' RACE reads again in MiXCR, with one record for every CDR3 protein. This table holds around 430,000 distinct CDR3 sequences, over 15% found once. The sequencing input was blood, either unsorted or a sorted T cell fraction (not recorded which). The receptors were sampled from a male donor with ankylosing spondylitis. Each CDR3 is given with its conserved first and last residue. The D gene is left open where the match is weak. Clone sizes are given selectively: once, few, many, or a class where the clone is expanded.

clone_size | j_call | v_call | d_call | cdr3_aa | cdr3_nt
NA | TRBJ2-3 | TRBV6-4 | NA | CASRGPVGAGTDTQYF | TGTGCCAGCAGGGGCCCGGTCGGGGCTGGCACAGATACGCAGTATTTT
NA | TRBJ2-7 | TRBV5-1 | NA | CASSATGLEIYEQYF | TGCGCCAGCAGCGCCACCGGACTGGAAATCTACGAGCAGTACTTC
few | TRBJ2-7 | TRBV28 | TRBD1 | CASSPRDRAPNEQYF | TGTGCCAGCAGTCCACGAGACAGGGCCCCCAACGAGCAGTACTTC
few | TRBJ1-2 | TRBV5-1 | NA | CASSLRGAQEGYGYTF | TGCGCCAGCAGCTTGCGGGGGGCGCAGGAGGGCTATGGCTACACCTTC
NA | TRBJ2-5 | TRBV7-3 | NA | CASSPRVWETQYF | TGTGCCAGCAGCCCCAGGGTCTGGGAGACCCAGTACTTC
NA | TRBJ2-2 | TRBV5-6 | TRBD1 | CASSAMTGVPGELFF | TGTGCCAGCAGCGCCATGACAGGGGTCCCCGGGGAGCTGTTTTTT
NA | TRBJ2-7 | TRBV12-3/TRBV12-4 | NA | CASSLVPPGAMKIPPTYEQYF | TGTGCCAGCAGTTTAGTCCCCCCGGGGGCAATGAAGATCCCACCTACCTACGAGCAGTACTTC
NA | TRBJ2-7 | TRBV10-3 | TRBD2 | CAIKREGLNEQYF | TGTGCCATCAAGCGGGAGGGCCTGAACGAGCAGTACTTC
NA | TRBJ2-5 | TRBV6-1 | TRBD2 | CASSPPGGLVTQYF | TGTGCCAGCAGTCCCCCGGGAGGGCTGGTAACCCAGTACTTC
few | TRBJ2-1 | TRBV5-1 | TRBD2 | CASSTPGLAGGNEQFF | TGCGCCAGCAGCACCCCGGGACTAGCGGGAGGGAATGAGCAGTTCTTC
NA | TRBJ1-1 | TRBV6-1 | NA | CASRVPGLNTEAFF | TGTGCCAGCAGAGTACCGGGCTTGAACACTGAAGCTTTCTTT
few | TRBJ2-7 | TRBV29-1 | TRBD2 | CSAPPTSGMVYEQYF | TGCAGCGCCCCACCGACTAGCGGGATGGTCTACGAGCAGTACTTC
many | TRBJ2-4 | TRBV5-1 | NA | CASSLDSGSYSIQYF | TGCGCCAGCAGCTTGGATTCGGGGTCTTATAGCATTCAGTACTTC
NA | TRBJ2-3 | TRBV4-1 | NA | CASSQDPLTTDTQYF | TGCGCCAGCAGCCAAGATCCCCTCACCACAGATACGCAGTATTTT
NA | TRBJ2-7 | TRBV20-1 | NA | CSAGATGEQYF | TGCAGTGCAGGCGCGACCGGCGAGCAGTACTTC
NA | TRBJ2-1 | TRBV19 | NA | CASTGRINEQFF | TGTGCCAGTACTGGACGGATTAATGAGCAGTTCTTC
NA | TRBJ2-1 | TRBV3-1 | NA | CASSQVGRGQFF | TGTGCCAGCAGCCAAGTCGGGAGAGGGCAGTTCTTC
NA | TRBJ2-1 | TRBV3-1 | NA | CASRPGHSKNNEQFF | TGTGCCAGCAGACCAGGACACTCCAAGAACAATGAGCAGTTCTTC